The next 23 T cell receptor beta chains were all read from a single sample in a study of T-cell reconstitution after alpha-beta-depleted transplantation in children. TCRbeta library construction was performed incorporating unique molecular identifiers. Using its own MiXCR run on the PCR reads, TCRdb lists one record per CDR3 protein. The sample carries 440,000 or so distinct CDR3 sequences, approximately 41% recorded once. The sample here was PBMCs, taken before TCRalphabeta/CD19-depleted stem cell transplant. The receptor set was obtained from a girl aged 2-10 years with aplastic anemia, due to receive a stem cell transplant.

V usage is TRBV7-3 and J usage is TRBJ2-5; TRBD2 matches at 10 bases. CDR3 length: 15 amino acids. The V gene end was trimmed by 3 bases and the J gene end by 5 bases; junction bases not matched to a gene: 6. Per the germline V gene, CDR1 is SGHTA and CDR2 is FQGTGA. Written as DNA, the CDR3 is TGTGCCAGCAGCTTGAGCGGGGGGGCTCGGGAGACCCAGTACTTC. Translation gives CASSLSGGARETQYF.

V gene TRBV27 combines with J gene TRBJ1-1; D unclear. This CDR3 comprises 11 residues. Looked up from germline, CDR1 is MNHEY and CDR2 is SMNVEV (reference sequence). The V gene lost 4 bases and the J gene lost 7 bases, with 7 bases spanning the gap. The CDR3 DNA follows: TGTGCCAGCAGTTCACAGAGTGAAGCTTTCTTT. It encodes CASSSQSEAFF.

This clonotype was recorded at least ten times. The rearrangement joins TRBV20-1 to TRBJ2-2; D gene uncertain. Germline CDR1 and CDR2: DFQATT and SNEGSKA (reference sequence). V lost 5 bases to trimming and J lost 1 base, with 11 bases between them. This CDR3 has 14 residues. CDR3 sequence: CSAPRRKNTGELFF. Written as DNA, the CDR3 is TGCAGTGCTCCCCGACGGAAGAACACCGGGGAGCTGTTTTTT.

In this sample, this clonotype turned up many times. The chain carries TRBV7-9 and TRBJ2-7; possibly TRBD1 for D (6 bases). CDR3 size: 12 residues. With 7 bases removed from V and 4 bases from J, the gap between germline ends came to 11 bases. CDR1 is SEHNR, CDR2 FQNEAQ, per germline (reference sequence). CDR3 protein: CASTRGSYEQYF. The CDR3 DNA sequence: TGTGCCAGCACCAGGGGTTCGTACGAGCAGTACTTC. Full variable domain (missing parts from reference TRBV7-9 and TRBJ2-7): DTGVSQNPRHKITKRGQNVTFRCDPISEHNRLYWYRQTLGQGPEFLTYFQNEAQLEKSRLLSDRFSAERPKGSFSTLEIQRTEQGDSAMYLCASTRGSYEQYFGPGTRLTVT.

The genes are TRBV12-3 or TRBV12-4 and TRBJ1-5; D call uncertain. The CDR3 extends over 14 amino acids. V was trimmed by 4 bases and J by 2 bases, leaving 9 bases between them. This chain's CDR3 is CASSSGPGNQPQHF. DNA of the CDR3: TGTGCCAGCAGTTCAGGCCCGGGCAATCAGCCCCAGCATTTT.

This clonotype was found many times. The chain links TRBV6-5 to TRBJ2-7; 8 bases line up with TRBD1. J lost 4 bases, V lost 2 bases, and 1 base had no gene match. Germline V gene data show CDR1 as MNHEY and CDR2 as SVGAGI. The CDR3 consists of 13 residues. CDR3 amino acids: CASSYNRGYEQYF. CDR3 coding DNA: TGTGCCAGCAGTTACAACAGGGGGTACGAGCAGTACTTC.

This chain links TRBV6-6 with TRBJ2-1; D perhaps matches TRBD1 (6 bases). Germline V lookup: CDR1 MNHNY, CDR2 SVGAGI (reference sequence). The CDR3 contains 12 residues. V gave up 0 bases and J gave up 12 bases, with 9 bases separating them. For the CDR3, the DNA is TGTGCCAGCAGTTACTCGCAAGGGGGGCAGTTCTTC. Translation: CASSYSQGGQFF.

The chain recombines TRBV18 with TRBJ2-5; 8 bases align to TRBD2. This CDR3 comprises 15 residues. Germline-derived CDR1 and CDR2 are KGHSH and LQKENI. V was pared by 8 bases and J by 2 bases, with 10 bases of the junction left unmatched. As DNA, the CDR3 is TGTGCCAGCAGCTTGGGGACTAGTGGGCAAGAGACCCAGTACTTC. This codes for CASSLGTSGQETQYF.

This clonotype has a handful of counts. CDR3 sequence: CSAGLVNTGELFF. The CDR3 DNA is TGCAGTGCGGGACTCGTTAACACCGGGGAGCTGTTTTTT. This sequence joins TRBV20-1 and TRBJ2-2; maybe TRBD2 (6 bases). CDR3 size: 13 residues. The V end was cut by 6 bases, the J end by 2 bases, with 10 bases between. Germline V gene data show CDR1 as DFQATT and CDR2 as SNEGSKA (reference sequence).

The chain recombines TRBV4-2 with TRBJ2-7; 7 nucleotides agree with TRBD2. Germline CDR1 and CDR2: LGHNA and YNFKEQ. The V segment lost 1 base and the J segment 3 bases; nucleotides outside the gene matches: 9. This CDR3 comprises 16 residues. CDR3 protein: CASSQVTSETDYEQYF. The CDR3 region has the DNA TGTGCCAGCAGCCAAGTCACTAGCGAGACGGACTACGAGCAGTACTTC.

The V and J genes are TRBV5-1 and TRBJ2-7; D gene unclear. From germline, CDR1 is SGHRS and CDR2 YFSETQ. CDR3 size: 14 residues. V lost 0 bases and J 0 bases, leaving 7 bases between the germline ends. The chain's CDR3 is CASSLEAFSYEQYF. CDR3 nucleotide sequence: TGCGCCAGCAGCTTGGAGGCTTTCTCCTACGAGCAGTACTTC.

This clonotype showed up just a few times. The gene calls are TRBV2 and TRBJ2-2; D remains unclear. Germline lookup yields CDR1 SNHLY and CDR2 FYNNEI. The V gene lost 6 bases and the J gene lost 4 bases, with 12 bases spanning the gap. There are 14 residues in the CDR3. In DNA, the CDR3 is TGTGCCAGCAGAGCCTTATTGGCCACCGGGGAGCTGTTTTTT. It translates to CASRALLATGELFF.

Only one count was recorded for this clonotype. This chain links TRBV10-3 with TRBJ2-1; TRBD2 is a possible D gene (5 bases). CDR1 ENHRY and CDR2 SYGVKD come from the germline V gene. CDR3 size: 12 residues. The ends were cut back, 5 bases at V and 8 bases at J, with 10 bases in the middle. The CDR3 region is CAISPSSDEQFF. The CDR3 DNA is TGTGCCATCAGTCCCAGTAGCGATGAGCAGTTCTTC.

V usage is TRBV20-1 and J usage is TRBJ1-5, with D tentatively TRBD1 (5 bases). The germline V and J ends were trimmed by 1 base and 6 bases, with 13 bases remaining between them. The CDR3 covers 14 residues. Germline V lookup: CDR1 DFQATT, CDR2 SNEGSKA (reference sequence). The chain's CDR3 is CSARAVAGPQPQHF. CDR3 nucleotides: TGCAGTGCTAGAGCGGTGGCAGGGCCTCAGCCCCAGCATTTT.

This clonotype showed up many times. The genes are TRBV12-3 or TRBV12-4 and TRBJ1-5; 8 nucleotides match TRBD1. CDR3 length equals 16 residues. The V segment lost 6 bases and the J segment 2 bases; nucleotides outside the gene matches: 9. The CDR3 reads CASSSGQGARNQPQHF. CDR3 DNA: TGTGCCAGCAGCTCCGGGCAGGGGGCTCGCAATCAGCCCCAGCATTTT.

This clonotype showed up many times. This chain links TRBV12-3 or TRBV12-4 with TRBJ2-2, with D perhaps TRBD1 (6 bases). CDR3 length: 12 residues. This chain's CDR3 is CASGRGPGELFF. The CDR3 DNA reads as TGTGCTTCAGGCAGGGGACCCGGGGAGCTGTTTTTT.

The J gene is TRBJ2-7, the V gene TRBV20-1; D is unclear. CDR1 is DFQATT, CDR2 SNEGSKA, per germline (reference sequence). V lost 4 bases and J 0 bases, leaving 7 bases between the germline ends. The CDR3 sequence is 12 residues long. The CDR3: CSAMRSSYEQYF. The CDR3 bases are TGCAGTGCTATGCGGAGCTCCTACGAGCAGTACTTC.

This clonotype has a handful of counts. V usage is TRBV7-8 and J usage is TRBJ2-3; no clear D. V shed 1 base and J shed 2 bases, with 7 bases lying between them. The CDR3 runs to 14 residues. Germline CDR1 SGHVS, CDR2 FQNEAQ. CDR3 sequence reads: CASSLVADTDTQYF. CDR3 DNA: TGTGCCAGCAGCTTAGTGGCAGACACAGATACGCAGTATTTT.

The chain links TRBV5-1 to TRBJ2-2, with D perhaps matching TRBD2 (5 bases). Trimming shortened V by 0 bases and J by 10 bases, and 16 bases separated the two germline ends. The length of the CDR3 is 15 residues. CDR1 and CDR2 from the germline V gene are SGHRS and YFSETQ. The CDR3 bases are TGCGCCAGCAGCTTGGAGTTCCTGGGAGAGAAGGAGCTGTTTTTT. It encodes CASSLEFLGEKELFF.

V is TRBV3-1 and J is TRBJ2-7; perhaps TRBD2 as D (5 bases). Between the trimmed V and J ends, which lost 3 bases and 6 bases, there was a span of 15 bases. This CDR3 comprises 14 residues. CDR1 and CDR2 from the germline V gene are LGHDT and YNNKEL (reference sequence). The CDR3 DNA reads TGTGCCAGCAGCCACAGCGGACGCCGACGCGAGCAGTACTTC. Residues: CASSHSGRRREQYF.

CDR3 in amino acids: CASTLTGGREDTQYF. The CDR3 DNA follows: TGTGCCAGCACCCTTACAGGCGGGAGGGAGGATACGCAGTATTTT. The chain is built from TRBV7-8 and TRBJ2-3; TRBD2 aligns across 9 bases. Trimming cost V 7 bases and J 6 bases; bases outside gene matches: 11. Germline CDR1 SGHVS, CDR2 FQNEAQ. There are 15 residues in the CDR3. Complete variable domain (other parts from reference TRBV7-8 and TRBJ2-3): GAGVSQSPRYKVAKRGQDVALRCDPISGHVSLFWYQQALGQGPEFLTYFQNEAQLDKSGLPSDRFFAERPEGSVSTLKIQRTQQEDSAVYLCASTLTGGREDTQYFGPGTRLTVL.

Only a few counts were recorded for this clonotype. The chain couples TRBV28 to TRBJ2-1; 7 nucleotides align to TRBD1. CDR3 length: 18 residues. V shed 6 bases and J 6 bases; nucleotides not matched to a gene: 20. The V gene's germline CDR1 is MDHEN and CDR2 SYDVKM. Written as DNA, the CDR3 is TGTGCCAGCAGCATTGGGGGTAGGGGGCGAAAAAATATCAATGAGCAGTTCTTC. Protein product: CASSIGGRGRKNINEQFF.

The chain uses TRBV11-2 and TRBJ2-1; D may be TRBD2 (6 bases). The CDR3 loop spans 15 amino acids. Looked up from germline, CDR1 is SGHAT and CDR2 is FQNNGV. V was trimmed by 1 base and J by 6 bases, leaving 13 bases between them. The DNA for the CDR3 is TGTGCCAGCAGCTTAGTTAGCGGATACACCAATGAGCAGTTCTTC. Amino acids: CASSLVSGYTNEQFF.